Each of the 27 T cell receptor beta chains below was sequenced from the same sample in a study of blood T cell repertoires in COVID-19. The table came from immunoSEQ multiplex PCR; TCRdb's copy has only in-frame clones and leaves some out. The table includes roughly 150,000 clones, 85% detected once. The sample comprised peripheral blood. The receptors derive from an elderly woman with COVID-19, enrolled during active disease.

This rearrangement joins TRBV6-2 or TRBV6-3 to TRBJ2-3; D may be TRBD2 (6 bases). V lost 6 bases and J lost 1, with 17 bases in between. Germline CDR1 is MNHEY and CDR2 is SVGEGT. This CDR3 region has 16 residues. The CDR3: CASSPAPRDGTDTQYF. In DNA form, the CDR3 reads TGTGCCAGCAGCCCTGCCCCGCGGGACGGCACAGATACGCAGTATTTT.

J is TRBJ2-1 and V is TRBV9, with TRBD2 matching 12 bases. The germline V gene encodes CDR1 SGDLS and CDR2 YYNGEE. With 0 bases clipped from V and 10 bases from J, the junction kept 14 bases outside the gene matches. The CDR3 runs to 18 residues. The CDR3 here is CASSVEDSLAGGPEEQFF. The CDR3 DNA sequence: TGTGCCAGCAGCGTAGAGGATTCTCTAGCGGGGGGGCCGGAAGAGCAGTTCTTC.

The chain couples TRBV19 to TRBJ1-1; TRBD1 is a possible D gene (5 bases). The CDR3 length is 15 residues. Germline CDR1 is LNHDA and CDR2 is SQIVND (reference sequence). Trimming left V 6 bases short and J 0 bases short, with 14 bases between. CDR3 DNA sequence: TGTGCCAGTAGCCCCTCGGCAGGGATGAACACTGAAGCTTTCTTT. Its translation is CASSPSAGMNTEAFF.

The chain combines TRBV5-4 with TRBJ1-1; no firm D call. V lost 0 bases and J 4 bases, leaving 10 bases between the germline ends. Germline CDR1 SGHNT, CDR2 YYREEE (reference sequence). The CDR3 loop spans 14 amino acids. The CDR3 region has the DNA TGTGCCAGCAGCTTGGGGTCCGAGGGCACTGAAGCTTTCTTT. Its protein is CASSLGSEGTEAFF.

The chain joins TRBV5-1 to TRBJ2-2, with a weak D call TRBD1 (6 bases). The germline V and J ends were trimmed by 0 bases and 6 bases, with 9 bases remaining between them. Germline V lookup: CDR1 SGHRS, CDR2 YFSETQ. The CDR3 has 14 residues. The CDR3, as DNA: TGCGCCAGCAGCTTGGTCACAGGGCCCGGGGAGCTGTTTTTT. This gives the protein CASSLVTGPGELFF.

Here the CDR3 reads CASSLQGGNTEAFF. In DNA, the CDR3 is TGTGCCAGCAGTCTCCAGGGTGGGAACACTGAAGCTTTCTTT. The gene calls are TRBV2 and TRBJ1-1; D is perhaps TRBD1 (5 bases). Trimming took off 5 bases at V and 1 base at J, with 11 bases between the two ends. Per germline, CDR1 SNHLY and CDR2 FYNNEI. This CDR3 spans 14 amino acids.

V is TRBV28 and J is TRBJ1-1, with D perhaps TRBD1 (6 bases). This CDR3 spans 14 amino acids. V was shortened by 8 bases and J by 3 bases, with 16 bases between the two germline ends. Looked up from germline, CDR1 is MDHEN and CDR2 is SYDVKM. The chain's CDR3 is CASVVTRGYTEAFF. The CDR3, as DNA: TGTGCCAGCGTCGTCACCAGGGGTTACACTGAAGCTTTCTTT.

This clone was counted once. V gene TRBV24-1 combines with J gene TRBJ2-7, with 7 bases matching TRBD1. The ends lost 2 bases at V and 2 bases at J; junction bases unmatched: 8. This CDR3 has 16 residues. The germline CDR1 and CDR2 sequences are KGHDR and SFDVKD. The CDR3 loop reads CATSDYTGVKPYEQYF. The CDR3 DNA reads TGTGCCACCAGTGATTACACAGGGGTCAAACCCTACGAGCAGTACTTC.

The genes are TRBV5-1 and TRBJ2-5; 9 bases are shared with TRBD2. This CDR3 region has 18 residues. V trimming: 2 bases; J trimming: 5 bases; junction bases outside the gene matches: 16. Germline CDR1 and CDR2: SGHRS and YFSETQ. CDR3 nucleotide sequence: TGCGCCAGCAGCTTACGACAGGGCGGCGGGAGGGCCGGGGAGACCCAGTACTTC. Translated, it gives CASSLRQGGGRAGETQYF.

The chain links TRBV5-4 to TRBJ2-3, with D possibly being TRBD2 (5 bases). Germline-derived CDR1 and CDR2 are SGHNT and YYREEE (reference sequence). V lost 0 bases, J lost 5 bases, and 13 bases lay in between. The CDR3 consists of 15 residues. In nucleotides, the CDR3 is TGTGCCAGCAGCTTGGTCCGGGGATCTGGAGATACGCAGTATTTT. Protein sequence: CASSLVRGSGDTQYF.

The rearrangement uses TRBV27 and TRBJ2-4, with 9 bases fitting TRBD2. Germline V gene data show CDR1 as MNHEY and CDR2 as SMNVEV (reference sequence). There are 17 residues in the CDR3. The ends lost 2 bases at V and 0 bases at J; junction bases unmatched: 5. The CDR3 coding sequence is TGTGCCAGCAGTTTAGCGGGAGGGAGTATAGCCAAAAACATTCAGTACTTC. Protein product: CASSLAGGSIAKNIQYF.

The chain uses TRBV5-1 and TRBJ2-7, with a possible D match to TRBD1 (6 bases). Deletions cut 2 bases from V and 0 bases from J, with 12 bases between. Germline CDR1 and CDR2: SGHRS and YFSETQ. This CDR3 has 15 residues. The CDR3 sequence: CASSLTGTGSYEQYF. The DNA of the CDR3 is TGCGCCAGCAGCTTAACAGGGACGGGCTCCTACGAGCAGTACTTC.

The chain has TRBV2 and TRBJ1-4; D not resolved. The V gene's germline CDR1 is SNHLY and CDR2 FYNNEI. This CDR3 comprises 14 residues. Trimming left V 7 bases short and J 7 bases short, with 16 bases between. CDR3 sequence reads: CASNLVGGGEKLFF. The DNA for the CDR3 is TGTGCCAGCAACCTCGTAGGTGGAGGTGAAAAACTGTTTTTT.

This clone came up once. The genes are TRBV7-2 and TRBJ1-1; maybe TRBD1 (5 bases). This CDR3 is built from 13 residues. Germline V gene sequence: CDR1 SGHTA, CDR2 FQGNSA. Trimming took off 6 bases at V and 6 bases at J, with 14 bases between the two ends. Here the CDR3 DNA reads TGTGCCAGCAGATCCGGGGGACGGTCTGAAGCTTTCTTT. Translation gives CASRSGGRSEAFF. The variable domain in full, completed from reference TRBV7-2 and TRBJ1-1, reads GAGVSQSPSNKVTEKGKDVELRCDPISGHTALYWYRQSLGQGLEFLIYFQGNSAPDKSGLPSDRFSAERTGGSVSTLTIQRTQQEDSAVYLCASRSGGRSEAFFGQGTRLTVV.

V usage is TRBV6-5 and J usage is TRBJ1-2; D is perhaps TRBD1 (5 bases). The germline V gene encodes CDR1 MNHEY and CDR2 SVGAGI. Trimming took off 6 bases at V and 7 bases at J, with 15 bases between the two ends. This CDR3 region has 13 residues. The CDR3 nucleotides read TGTGCCAGCAGGGACCCTTACGGGGGTGGCTACACCTTC. Residues: CASRDPYGGGYTF.

This clone showed up just a few times. The rearrangement joins TRBV6-5 to TRBJ2-3; D is ambiguous. Germline V CDR1 and CDR2: MNHEY, SVGAGI. The length of the CDR3 is 15 residues. V gave up 5 bases and J gave up 0 bases, with 12 bases separating them. CDR3 DNA sequence: TGTGCCAGCAGTCGCACTCGTGCTAGCACAGATACGCAGTATTTT. It specifies CASSRTRASTDTQYF.

J is TRBJ1-3 and V is TRBV28; no clear D. V was pared by 8 bases and J by 3 bases, with 11 bases between. In germline, CDR1 is MDHEN, CDR2 SYDVKM. CDR3 length equals 13 residues. CDR3 coding DNA: TGTGCCAGCCGACTCCGCAGTGGAAACACCATATATTTT. It encodes CASRLRSGNTIYF.

The CDR3 region has the DNA TGTGCCACCCTTGGGACAGGGAGGTACAATGAGCAGTTCTTC. Translation: CATLGTGRYNEQFF. The V gene is TRBV28, the J gene TRBJ2-1, with TRBD1 identical over 9 bases. With V trimmed by 10 bases and J by 4 bases, 8 bases remained unmatched. Germline lookup yields CDR1 MDHEN and CDR2 SYDVKM. This CDR3 has 14 residues. The whole variable domain, filled in from reference TRBV28 and TRBJ2-1, reads DVKVTQSSRYLVKRTGEKVFLECVQDMDHENMFWYRQDPGLGLRLIYFSYDVKMKEKGDIPEGYSVSREKKERFSLILESASTNQTSMYLCATLGTGRYNEQFFGPGTRLTVL.

The rearrangement joins TRBV7-8 to TRBJ2-5; no definite D call. The CDR3 has 17 residues. From germline, CDR1 is SGHVS and CDR2 FQNEAQ. The germline V and J ends were trimmed by 1 base and 0 bases, with 15 bases remaining between them. CDR3 region: CASSLGFRLPYQETQYF. CDR3 bases: TGTGCCAGCAGCTTAGGGTTCCGACTCCCGTACCAAGAGACCCAGTACTTC.

The chain combines TRBV7-8 with TRBJ1-2, with D perhaps matching TRBD1 (6 bases). CDR3 size: 14 residues. Germline V gene data show CDR1 as SGHVS and CDR2 as FQNEAQ. V dropped 1 base and J dropped 5 bases, with 11 bases sitting between them. DNA for the CDR3: TGTGCCAGCAGCTTAGAACGACAGGCTTATGGCTACACCTTC. This sequence encodes CASSLERQAYGYTF.

The rearrangement uses TRBV7-2 and TRBJ2-3; the match to TRBD2 covers 7 bases. The germline gives CDR1 SGHTA, CDR2 FQGNSA. The CDR3 extends over 14 amino acids. With 3 bases clipped from V and 2 bases from J, the junction kept 2 bases outside the gene matches. The CDR3 sequence: CASSLGGYTDTQYF. In DNA form, the CDR3 reads TGTGCCAGCAGCTTGGGGGGGTACACAGATACGCAGTATTTT.

This clone has more than one count but fewer than ten. The gene calls are TRBV11-1 and TRBJ1-1, with 8 nucleotides matching TRBD1. CDR1 and CDR2 (germline): SGHAT, FQDESV (reference sequence). The CDR3 has 11 residues. Losses at the gene ends were 5 bases for V and 10 bases for J; bases not matched to a gene: 3. The CDR3 DNA is TGTGCCAGCAGCCGGGACAGGTTAGCTTTCTTT. Amino acid sequence: CASSRDRLAFF. Filled out from reference TRBV11-1 and TRBJ1-1, the complete variable domain reads EAEVAQSPRYKITEKSQAVAFWCDPISGHATLYWYRQILGQGPELLVQFQDESVVDDSQLPKDRFSAERLKGVDSTLKIQPAELGDSAMYLCASSRDRLAFFGQGTRLTVV.

This rearrangement joins TRBV9 to TRBJ2-1; the match to TRBD2 covers 7 bases. CDR1 and CDR2 from the germline V gene are SGDLS and YYNGEE. The V gene end was trimmed by 0 bases and the J gene end by 2 bases; junction bases not matched to a gene: 8. The CDR3 has 17 amino acids. This chain's CDR3 is CASSVEKAGRTYNEQFF. The CDR3 coding sequence is TGTGCCAGCAGCGTAGAGAAAGCGGGACGAACCTACAATGAGCAGTTCTTC.

The CDR3 is CASSSSGGVYNSPLHF. The CDR3 DNA reads TGTGCCAGCAGCTCCTCGGGGGGTGTCTATAATTCACCCCTCCACTTT. This rearrangement joins TRBV5-4 to TRBJ1-6, with TRBD1 as a possible D gene (5 bases). This CDR3 region has 16 residues. V dropped 3 bases and J dropped 3 bases, with 13 bases sitting between them. The V gene's germline CDR1 is SGHNT and CDR2 YYREEE (reference sequence).

The V and J genes are TRBV2 and TRBJ1-2; D gene uncertain. Trimming shortened V by 8 bases and J by 5 bases, and 6 bases separated the two germline ends. The CDR3 loop spans 10 amino acids. CDR1 and CDR2 (germline): SNHLY, FYNNEI. CDR3 region: CASGEYGYTF. In nucleotides, the CDR3 is TGTGCCAGCGGGGAGTATGGCTACACCTTC.

V is TRBV19 and J is TRBJ1-6; TRBD1 matches 10 bases. V trimming: 11 bases; J trimming: 10 bases; junction bases outside the gene matches: 8. The CDR3 totals 13 residues. Germline CDR1 reads LNHDA; CDR2 reads SQIVND (reference sequence). The CDR3 loop reads CASHGTGVSPLHF. As DNA, the CDR3 is TGTGCCTCTCATGGGACAGGGGTATCACCCCTCCACTTT.

This chain connects TRBV7-6 to TRBJ2-5, with 8 bases identical to TRBD2. CDR1 is SGHVS and CDR2 is FNYEAQ in the germline V gene. The CDR3 is 19 amino acids. Trimming removed 0 bases from V and 4 bases from J; junction bases left unmatched: 16. The chain's CDR3 is CASSLAGLASSGGLETQYF. The CDR3 DNA is TGTGCCAGCAGCTTAGCGGGATTAGCCTCCAGCGGGGGTTTAGAGACCCAGTACTTC.